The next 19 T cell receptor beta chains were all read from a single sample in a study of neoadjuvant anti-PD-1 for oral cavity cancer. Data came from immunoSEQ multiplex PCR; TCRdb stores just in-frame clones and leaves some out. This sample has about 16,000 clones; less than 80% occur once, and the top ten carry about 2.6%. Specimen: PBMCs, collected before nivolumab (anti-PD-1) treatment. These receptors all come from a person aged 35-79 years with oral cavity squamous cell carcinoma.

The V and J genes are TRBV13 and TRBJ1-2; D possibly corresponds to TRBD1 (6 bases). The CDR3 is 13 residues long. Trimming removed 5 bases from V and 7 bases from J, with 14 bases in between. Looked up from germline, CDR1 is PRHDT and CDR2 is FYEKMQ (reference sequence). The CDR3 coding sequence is TGTGCCAGCAGCCGGGGCAGGGGCGGTGGCTACACCTTC. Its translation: CASSRGRGGGYTF.

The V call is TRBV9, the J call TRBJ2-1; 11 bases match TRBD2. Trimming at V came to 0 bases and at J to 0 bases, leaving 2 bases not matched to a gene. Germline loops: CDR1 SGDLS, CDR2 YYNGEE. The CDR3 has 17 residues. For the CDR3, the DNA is TGTGCCAGCAGCGTAGGCACTAGCGGGAGCTCCTACAATGAGCAGTTCTTC. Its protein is CASSVGTSGSSYNEQFF.

CDR3 amino acids: CATSREVRGAGNEQFF. Here the CDR3 DNA reads TGTGCCACCAGCAGAGAAGTGCGGGGGGCGGGCAATGAGCAGTTCTTC. V is TRBV15 and J is TRBJ2-1, with 8 bases matching TRBD2. CDR1 and CDR2 from the germline V gene are LNHNV and YYDKDF (reference sequence). The CDR3 contains 16 residues. The V gene end was trimmed by 0 bases and the J gene end by 6 bases; junction bases not matched to a gene: 7.

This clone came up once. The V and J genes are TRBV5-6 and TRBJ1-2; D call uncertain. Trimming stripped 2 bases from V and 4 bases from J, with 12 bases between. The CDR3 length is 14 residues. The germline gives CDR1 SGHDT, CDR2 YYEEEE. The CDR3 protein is CASSFYRDFYGYTF. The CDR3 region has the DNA TGTGCCAGCAGCTTTTACCGGGATTTCTATGGCTACACCTTC.

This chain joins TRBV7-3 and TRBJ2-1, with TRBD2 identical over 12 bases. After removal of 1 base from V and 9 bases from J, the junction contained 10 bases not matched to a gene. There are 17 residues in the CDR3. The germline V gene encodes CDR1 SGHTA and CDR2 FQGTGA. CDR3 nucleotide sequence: TGTGCCAGCAGCTTAATGGGGCTAGCGGGAGGGCGGAGTGAGCAGTTCTTC. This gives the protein CASSLMGLAGGRSEQFF.

The CDR3 nucleotides read TGTGCCAGCAAACGGTGGGGGCAGGTGAGCTCTGGGGCCAACGTCCTGACTTTC. It specifies CASKRWGQVSSGANVLTF. The chain joins TRBV27 to TRBJ2-6; D possibly corresponds to TRBD1 (6 bases). Trimming took 7 bases from V and 0 from J, leaving 19 bases between them. This CDR3 is 18 amino acids long. Germline CDR1 MNHEY, CDR2 SMNVEV (reference sequence).

Here the CDR3 DNA reads TGTGCCAGCAGTGAAGCCGGGACAGACTATGGCTACACCTTC. Encoded protein: CASSEAGTDYGYTF. The V and J genes are TRBV6-1 and TRBJ1-2, with 7 bases matching TRBD1. Germline V gives CDR1 MNHNS, CDR2 SASEGT. With 0 bases clipped from V and 3 bases from J, the junction kept 1 base outside the gene matches. The CDR3 is made up of 14 amino acids.

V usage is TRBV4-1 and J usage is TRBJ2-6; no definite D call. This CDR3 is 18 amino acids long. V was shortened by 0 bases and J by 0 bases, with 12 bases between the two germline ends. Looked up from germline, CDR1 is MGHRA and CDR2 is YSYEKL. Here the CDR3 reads CASSQDLAGISGANVLTF. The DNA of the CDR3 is TGCGCCAGCAGCCAAGATCTCGCAGGAATCTCTGGGGCCAACGTCCTGACTTTC.

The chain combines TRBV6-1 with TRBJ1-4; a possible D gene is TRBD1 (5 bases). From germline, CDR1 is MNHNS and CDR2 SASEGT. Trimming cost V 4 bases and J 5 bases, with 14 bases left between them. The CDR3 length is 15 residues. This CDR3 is CASSASGDTNEKLFF. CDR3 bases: TGTGCCAGCAGTGCGTCGGGGGATACCAATGAAAAACTGTTTTTT.

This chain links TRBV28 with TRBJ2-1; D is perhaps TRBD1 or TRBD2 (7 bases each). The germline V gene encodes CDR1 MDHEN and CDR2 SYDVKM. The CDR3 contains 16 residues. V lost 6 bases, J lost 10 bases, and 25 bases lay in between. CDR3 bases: TGTGCCAGCAGACATCGACTAGCAGGGGGGGAAACAGAGCAGTTCTTC. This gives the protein CASRHRLAGGETEQFF.

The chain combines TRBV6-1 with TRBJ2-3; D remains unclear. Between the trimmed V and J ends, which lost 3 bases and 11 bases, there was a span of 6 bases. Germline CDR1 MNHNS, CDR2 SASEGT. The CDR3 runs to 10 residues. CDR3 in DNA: TGTGCCAGCAGTGACAGATTGCAGTATTTT. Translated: CASSDRLQYF.

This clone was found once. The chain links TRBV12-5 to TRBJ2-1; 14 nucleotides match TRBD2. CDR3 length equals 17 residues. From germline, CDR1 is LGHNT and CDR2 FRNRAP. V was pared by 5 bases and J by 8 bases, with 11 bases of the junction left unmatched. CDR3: CASGPALGTSGRDEQFF. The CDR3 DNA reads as TGTGCTAGTGGTCCAGCCCTGGGGACTAGCGGGAGAGATGAGCAGTTCTTC.

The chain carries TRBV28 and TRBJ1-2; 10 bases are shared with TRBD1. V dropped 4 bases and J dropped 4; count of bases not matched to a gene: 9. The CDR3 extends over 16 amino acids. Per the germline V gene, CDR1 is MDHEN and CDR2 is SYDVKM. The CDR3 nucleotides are TGTGCCAGCAGTTCGAAGGGACAGGGGCCGGTCTATGGCTACACCTTC. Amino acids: CASSSKGQGPVYGYTF.

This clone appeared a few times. CDR3 in DNA: TGTGCCAGCAGGCGACAGATGATTAATGAAAAACTGTTTTTT. It is translated as CASRRQMINEKLFF. This chain uses TRBV6-5 with TRBJ1-4; the D gene is possibly TRBD1 (5 bases). Germline V gene lookup returns CDR1 MNHEY and CDR2 SVGAGI. The ends were cut back, 6 bases at V and 4 bases at J, with 12 bases in the middle. This CDR3 is built from 14 residues.

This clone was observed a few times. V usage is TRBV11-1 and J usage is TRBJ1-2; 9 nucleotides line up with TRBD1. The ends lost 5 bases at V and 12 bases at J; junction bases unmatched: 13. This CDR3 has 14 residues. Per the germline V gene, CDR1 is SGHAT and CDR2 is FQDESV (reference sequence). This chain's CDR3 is CASSNRRTGAEHTF. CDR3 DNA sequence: TGTGCCAGCAGCAACCGGCGGACAGGGGCTGAACACACCTTC.

This CDR3 reads CAWSVRRYFAYEQYF. In DNA form, the CDR3 reads TGTGCCTGGAGTGTAAGGAGGTATTTCGCCTACGAGCAGTACTTC. The V and J genes are TRBV30 and TRBJ2-7, with a weak D call TRBD2 (5 bases). Looked up from germline, CDR1 is GTSNPN and CDR2 is SVGIG (reference sequence). The CDR3 contains 15 residues. Trimming removed 0 bases from V and 2 bases from J, with 14 bases in between.

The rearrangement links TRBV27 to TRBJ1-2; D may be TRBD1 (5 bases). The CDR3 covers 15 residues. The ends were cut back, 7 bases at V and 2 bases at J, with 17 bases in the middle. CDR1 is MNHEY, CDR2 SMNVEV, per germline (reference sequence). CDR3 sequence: CASNRRGVANYGYTF. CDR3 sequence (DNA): TGTGCCAGCAATCGACGGGGCGTGGCAAACTATGGCTACACCTTC.

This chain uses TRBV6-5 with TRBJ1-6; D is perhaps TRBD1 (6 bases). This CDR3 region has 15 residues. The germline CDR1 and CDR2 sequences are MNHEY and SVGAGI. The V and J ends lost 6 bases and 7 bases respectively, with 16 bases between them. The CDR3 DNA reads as TGTGCCAGCAGGGAACAGGGACTTCGCAATTCACCCCTCCACTTT. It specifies CASREQGLRNSPLHF.

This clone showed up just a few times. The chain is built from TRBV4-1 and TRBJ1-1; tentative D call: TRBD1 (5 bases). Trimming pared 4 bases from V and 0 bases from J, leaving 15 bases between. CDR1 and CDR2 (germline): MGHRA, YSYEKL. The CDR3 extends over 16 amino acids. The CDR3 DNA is TGCGCCAGCAGCCCGGTGCAGGGTTACATGAACACTGAAGCTTTCTTT. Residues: CASSPVQGYMNTEAFF.